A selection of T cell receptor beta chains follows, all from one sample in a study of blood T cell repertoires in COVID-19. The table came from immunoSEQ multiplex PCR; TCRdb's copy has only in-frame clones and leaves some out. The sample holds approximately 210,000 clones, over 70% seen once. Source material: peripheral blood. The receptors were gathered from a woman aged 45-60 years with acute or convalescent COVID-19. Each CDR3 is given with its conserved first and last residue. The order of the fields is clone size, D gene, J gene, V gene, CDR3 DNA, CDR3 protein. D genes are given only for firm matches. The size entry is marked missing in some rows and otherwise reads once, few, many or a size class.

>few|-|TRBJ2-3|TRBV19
TGTGCCAGTAGTCTACAGCAGGGGGATACGCAGTATTTT
CASSLQQGDTQYF
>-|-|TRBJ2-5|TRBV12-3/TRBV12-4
TGTGCCAGCAGCTGGGGCCCTGAGACCCAGTACTTC
CASSWGPETQYF
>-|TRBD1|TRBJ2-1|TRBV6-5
TGTGCCAGCAGGGGACAGGGGACGTCCTACAATGAGCAGTTCTTC
CASRGQGTSYNEQFF
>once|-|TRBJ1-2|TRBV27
TGTGCCAGCAGTTTCCTACCCAGGGAAGCTAACTATGGCTACACCTTC
CASSFLPREANYGYTF
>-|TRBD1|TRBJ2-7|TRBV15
TGTGCCACCAGCAAAAGCCGGGACAGGGCCTACGAGCAGTACTTC
CATSKSRDRAYEQYF
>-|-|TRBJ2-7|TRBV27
TGTGCCAGCAGCCCCGGAGGGGACTACGAGCAGTACTTC
CASSPGGDYEQYF
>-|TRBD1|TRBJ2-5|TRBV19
TGTGCCAGTAGCATCAATGGGGGGACAGGGAAACAAGAGACCCAGTACTTC
CASSINGGTGKQETQYF
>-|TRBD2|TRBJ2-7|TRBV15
TGTGCCACCAGCACTGGACTAGGGGACGAGCAGTACTTC
CATSTGLGDEQYF
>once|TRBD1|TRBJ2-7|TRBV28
TGTGCCAGCAGTTCCGCCGGGACAGGGAGTAACGAGCAGTACTTC
CASSSAGTGSNEQYF
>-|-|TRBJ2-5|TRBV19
TGTGCCAGTAGTAGTACTAGCTTCCCTTATGGGGAGACCCAGTACTTC
CASSSTSFPYGETQYF
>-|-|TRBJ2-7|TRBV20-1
TGCAGTGTGCTAGCGCGGGACGAGCAGTACTTC
CSVLARDEQYF
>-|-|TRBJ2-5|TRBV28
TGTGCCAGCAGTGGGGAAAGTGTGGGGGCAGGGTACCAAGAGACCCAGTACTTC
CASSGESVGAGYQETQYF
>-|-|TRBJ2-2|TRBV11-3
TGTGCCAGCAGCCCGCCCTACGACACCGGGGAGCTGTTTTTT
CASSPPYDTGELFF
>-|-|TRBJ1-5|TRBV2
TGTGCCAGCAGTGAACAGGGAAGTCAGCCCCAGCATTTT
CASSEQGSQPQHF
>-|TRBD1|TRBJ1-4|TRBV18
TGTGCCAGCTCACCACCGGAGGGGGCCGGTGAAAAACTGTTTTTT
CASSPPEGAGEKLFF
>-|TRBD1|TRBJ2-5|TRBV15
TGTGCCACCAGCACATGGACAGGGGGCGATGAAGAGACCCAGTACTTC
CATSTWTGGDEETQYF